A single sample is the source of the 29 T cell receptor beta chains below, sequenced in a study of T cells in localized non-small cell lung cancer (dated by TCRdb to 2020 to 2021). Receptor libraries were prepared by the immunoSEQ multiplex PCR assay. This is the immuneACCESS table as TCRdb keeps it, with only in-frame sequences that have V and J called. A part of the clones is gone; compared with another copy, unresolved V genes explain less than half, and the rest is unexplained. The sample table holds tens of thousands of clones, of which 90% were seen once. Roughly 2% of the sample belongs to the ten largest clones. Source: peripheral blood, taken before any cancer treatment. The receptors originated from a woman aged 35 to 70 with stage I lung adenocarcinoma.

About this clone: Since the CDR3 does not end with the conserved phenylalanine or tryptophan, this likely comes from a read error. CDR3 region: CASSLMVGTEGYTS. In nucleotides, the CDR3 is TGTGCCAGCAGCTTAATGGTCGGGACAGAGGGCTACACCTCC. The gene calls are TRBV7-2 and TRBJ1-2, with 7 bases matching TRBD1. V shed 2 bases, J shed 8 bases, and the junction held 8 bases outside the gene matches. CDR1 and CDR2 from the germline V gene are SGHTA and FQGNSA. This CDR3 comprises 14 residues.

Comments on this clone: The junction does not match germline at one end; this may be a read error. J is TRBJ2-2 and V is TRBV7-7, with 8 bases that match TRBD1. Germline V gene data show CDR1 as SSHAT and CDR2 as FNYEAQ (reference sequence). The CDR3 has 13 amino acids. DNA for the CDR3: TGTGCTAGCAGCACAGACAGGGGTGGGGAGCTGTTTTTT. Translating it yields CASSTDRGGELFF.

The chain combines TRBV5-1 with TRBJ2-5; D is uncertain. V was cut by 3 bases and J by 2 bases, with 5 bases left in between. Germline V gene data show CDR1 as SGHRS and CDR2 as YFSETQ. The CDR3 has 12 amino acids. CDR3 in amino acids: CASSWSQETQYF. In DNA form, the CDR3 reads TGCGCCAGCAGCTGGAGTCAAGAGACCCAGTACTTC. The complete variable domain, with remaining parts taken from reference TRBV5-1 and TRBJ2-5, reads KAGVTQTPRYLIKTRGQQVTLSCSPISGHRSVSWYQQTPGQGLQFLFEYFSETQRNKGNFPGRFSGRQFSNSRSEMNVSTLELGDSALYLCASSWSQETQYFGPGTRLLVL.

V usage is TRBV11-2 and J usage is TRBJ2-5; no clear D gene. V lost 2 bases to trimming and J lost 2 bases, with 18 bases between them. Germline CDR1 and CDR2: SGHAT and FQNNGV. The CDR3 runs to 17 residues. The CDR3, as DNA: TGTGCCAGCAGCTTATATGGTTTACTACCCGGACAAGAGACCCAGTACTTC. Protein: CASSLYGLLPGQETQYF.

This chain joins TRBV11-2 and TRBJ2-4; 7 bases match TRBD1. Trimming took 4 bases from V and 3 from J; bases not matched to a gene: 6. CDR1 is SGHAT, CDR2 FQNNGV, per germline. CDR3 length: 15 residues. CDR3 sequence reads: CASSYSRDSKNIQYF. The DNA of the CDR3 is TGTGCCAGCAGCTACAGCCGGGACAGCAAAAACATTCAGTACTTC.

The V call is TRBV18, the J call TRBJ1-2, with TRBD1 matching 9 bases. The germline CDR1 and CDR2 sequences are KGHSH and LQKENI. CDR3 length: 15 amino acids. J lost 8 bases, V lost 0 bases, and 7 bases had no gene match. The CDR3 reads CASSPPTHTGGGYTF. CDR3 bases: TGTGCCAGCTCACCACCGACACACACAGGGGGCGGCTACACCTTC.

This chain links TRBV11-1 with TRBJ2-3, with D unresolved. With 5 bases removed from V and 6 bases from J, the gap between germline ends came to 9 bases. CDR1 and CDR2 (germline): SGHAT, FQDESV (reference sequence). The CDR3 is made up of 12 amino acids. CDR3 protein: CASSLGSDTQYF. The CDR3 bases are TGTGCCAGCAGCCTGGGGTCGGATACGCAGTATTTT.

V usage is TRBV7-2 and J usage is TRBJ1-1; D uncertain. The CDR3 spans 13 residues. The germline V and J ends were trimmed by 5 bases and 2 bases, with 9 bases remaining between them. Germline CDR1 and CDR2: SGHTA and FQGNSA. CDR3: CASSREANTEAFF. The CDR3 DNA follows: TGTGCCAGCAGCCGTGAAGCTAACACTGAAGCTTTCTTT.

The chain couples TRBV6-1 to TRBJ1-6, with D possibly TRBD1 on 5 matching bases. The CDR3 has 14 amino acids. V was trimmed by 8 bases and J by 9 bases, leaving 17 bases between them. CDR1 is MNHNS and CDR2 is SASEGT in the germline V gene. CDR3 amino acids: CASCLGGSGSPLHF. The DNA of the CDR3 is TGTGCCAGCTGTCTCGGGGGGTCGGGTTCACCCCTCCACTTT.

The chain recombines TRBV6-1 with TRBJ2-7, with D perhaps matching TRBD2 (5 bases). This CDR3 spans 14 amino acids. Germline CDR1 and CDR2: MNHNS and SASEGT. V lost 6 bases and J lost 2, with 14 bases in between. The CDR3 protein is CASSAGVKAYEQYF. The CDR3 nucleotides are TGTGCCAGCAGCGCCGGGGTTAAGGCCTACGAGCAGTACTTC.

This chain uses TRBV10-3 with TRBJ1-3; D remains ambiguous. Germline-derived CDR1 and CDR2 are ENHRY and SYGVKD. CDR3 length equals 14 residues. Trimming took 2 bases from V and 0 from J, leaving 5 bases between them. CDR3 sequence: CAISEHTSGNTIYF. CDR3 DNA sequence: TGTGCCATCAGTGAGCACACCTCTGGAAACACCATATATTTT.

In this sample, this clone turned up once. The V and J genes are TRBV7-9 and TRBJ1-2, with 8 bases lining up with TRBD1. The CDR3 is made up of 17 amino acids. Germline V gives CDR1 SEHNR, CDR2 FQNEAQ (reference sequence). V trimming: 5 bases; J trimming: 7 bases; junction bases outside the gene matches: 18. The CDR3 loop is CASSRSYRDRKGAGYTF. CDR3 DNA sequence: TGTGCCAGCAGCCGTTCCTATCGGGACAGGAAAGGAGCTGGCTACACCTTC.

The chain links TRBV10-3 to TRBJ1-6, with unresolved D. In germline, CDR1 is ENHRY, CDR2 SYGVKD. The CDR3 contains 18 residues. V was cut by 0 bases and J by 4 bases, with 16 bases left in between. The CDR3 DNA reads as TGTGCCATCAGTGAGTCTGGTGGCCAGCTGATTTATAATTCACCCCTCCACTTT. It is translated as CAISESGGQLIYNSPLHF.

The chain couples TRBV16 to TRBJ1-6; 9 nucleotides agree with TRBD1. The CDR3 totals 15 residues. Germline V gene lookup returns CDR1 KGHSY and CDR2 FQNENV. V shed 0 bases, J shed 10 bases, and the junction held 4 bases outside the gene matches. DNA of the CDR3: TGTGCCAGCAGCCAATCGGGACAGGGAGAATCACCCCTCCACTTT. It encodes CASSQSGQGESPLHF. Variable domain in full (rest from reference TRBV16 and TRBJ1-6): GEEVAQTPKHLVRGEGQKAKLYCAPIKGHSYVFWYQQVLKNEFKFLISFQNENVFDETGMPKERFSAKCLPNSPCSLEIQATKLEDSAVYFCASSQSGQGESPLHFGNGTRLTVT.

The chain links TRBV5-1 to TRBJ1-1; 7 bases line up with TRBD1. V gave up 2 bases and J gave up 0 bases; unmatched junction bases: 10. Per the germline V gene, CDR1 is SGHRS and CDR2 is YFSETQ. The CDR3 length is 17 residues. CDR3 in amino acids: CASSLMGQFIMNTEAFF. CDR3 nucleotides: TGCGCCAGCAGCTTAATGGGACAGTTCATCATGAACACTGAAGCTTTCTTT.

The rearrangement joins TRBV5-1 to TRBJ1-2; no clear D gene. The CDR3 covers 15 residues. Trimming took 0 bases from V and 2 from J, leaving 11 bases between them. Germline V gives CDR1 SGHRS, CDR2 YFSETQ. This CDR3 reads CASSLGRAENYGYTF. Written as DNA, the CDR3 is TGCGCCAGCAGCTTGGGGCGGGCCGAGAACTATGGCTACACCTTC.

The gene calls are TRBV28 and TRBJ2-5, with TRBD2 identical over 7 bases. The CDR3 is 17 residues long. The germline V gene encodes CDR1 MDHEN and CDR2 SYDVKM. Trimming cost V 4 bases and J 2 bases; bases outside gene matches: 13. This chain's CDR3 is CASSSGFSGLGQETQYF. In nucleotides, the CDR3 is TGTGCCAGCAGTTCCGGGTTTAGCGGGCTGGGGCAAGAGACCCAGTACTTC.

The gene calls are TRBV29-1 and TRBJ1-2; weak D call: TRBD1 (5 bases). This CDR3 spans 14 amino acids. Trimming removed 4 bases from V and 4 bases from J, with 16 bases in between. Germline assignment: CDR1 SQVTM and CDR2 ANQGSEA. CDR3 loop: CSVAMEVGLYGYTF. CDR3 nucleotides: TGCAGCGTTGCCATGGAGGTGGGGCTCTATGGCTACACCTTC.

In this sample, this clone turned up a few times. This rearrangement joins TRBV4-2 to TRBJ1-1; no clear D. V gave up 0 bases and J gave up 3 bases, with 5 bases separating them. Germline V gene sequence: CDR1 LGHNA, CDR2 YNFKEQ. This CDR3 region has 13 residues. CDR3 DNA: TGTGCCAGCAGCCAAGATATGCACACTGAAGCTTTCTTT. Translating it yields CASSQDMHTEAFF.

The CDR3 is CASSLSAWENTEAFF. The CDR3 bases are TGCGCCAGCAGCTTGTCAGCATGGGAGAACACTGAAGCTTTCTTT. This sequence joins TRBV5-1 and TRBJ1-1; D is uncertain. Looked up from germline, CDR1 is SGHRS and CDR2 is YFSETQ. The V end lost 1 base, the J end lost 1 base, and 11 bases lay between the germline ends. CDR3 length equals 15 residues.

Only a few counts were recorded for this clone. This sequence joins TRBV5-1 and TRBJ2-7; the match to TRBD1 covers 8 bases. V was clipped by 4 bases and J by 4 bases; unmatched bases: 4. The CDR3 runs to 13 residues. The germline V gene has CDR1 SGHRS and CDR2 YFSETQ. CDR3 in amino acids: CASSLQGEYEQYF. The CDR3 DNA sequence: TGCGCCAGCAGCCTACAGGGGGAGTACGAGCAGTACTTC.

CDR3 residues: CASRKTRQGYTDTQYF. As DNA, the CDR3 is TGTGCCAGCAGGAAGACAAGACAGGGGTACACAGATACGCAGTATTTT. V and J are TRBV27 and TRBJ2-3; 8 bases agree with TRBD1. This CDR3 is 16 amino acids long. The V gene end was trimmed by 6 bases and the J gene end by 2 bases; junction bases not matched to a gene: 10. CDR1 MNHEY and CDR2 SMNVEV come from the germline V gene (reference sequence).

This chain connects TRBV7-9 to TRBJ1-2; TRBD1 is a possible D gene (5 bases). CDR1 is SEHNR and CDR2 is FQNEAQ in the germline V gene (reference sequence). The CDR3 sequence is 13 residues long. V dropped 3 bases and J dropped 6 bases, with 11 bases sitting between them. DNA for the CDR3: TGTGCCAGCAGCTTTGGAGAGGGGAATGGCTACACCTTC. Encoded protein: CASSFGEGNGYTF. The full variable domain, in which reference TRBV7-9 and TRBJ1-2 provide the parts outside the CDR3, is DTGVSQNPRHKITKRGQNVTFRCDPISEHNRLYWYRQTLGQGPEFLTYFQNEAQLEKSRLLSDRFSAERPKGSFSTLEIQRTEQGDSAMYLCASSFGEGNGYTFGSGTRLTVV.

The V call is TRBV5-1, the J call TRBJ2-5; D uncertain. Per germline, CDR1 SGHRS and CDR2 YFSETQ. V lost 0 bases, J lost 1 base, and 7 bases lay in between. The CDR3 contains 14 residues. This chain's CDR3 is CASSLERFQETQYF. The CDR3 coding sequence is TGCGCCAGCAGCTTGGAAAGGTTCCAAGAGACCCAGTACTTC.

V and J are TRBV13 and TRBJ2-1; 12 positions agree with TRBD2. Germline loops: CDR1 PRHDT, CDR2 FYEKMQ (reference sequence). The CDR3 runs 14 residues. The J segment lost 8 bases and the V segment lost 4 bases, leaving 3 bases of the junction unmatched. The CDR3 bases are TGTGCCAGCAGCTCCCGACTAGCGGGAGATGAGCAGTTCTTC. Residues: CASSSRLAGDEQFF.

This clone showed up just once. The rearrangement links TRBV5-1 to TRBJ2-5; TRBD2 might be the D (6 bases). Matching the DNA end better, TRBJ2-7 makes the J call doubtful. Germline V gene data show CDR1 as SGHRS and CDR2 as YFSETQ. CDR3 length: 14 residues. In nucleotides, the CDR3 is TGCGCCAGCAGCTTGCGCGGGACTGGCTACGAGCAGTACTTC. Translated: CASSLRGTGYEQYF.

The rearrangement joins TRBV28 to TRBJ1-2; the D is unclear. V lost 4 bases to trimming and J lost 7 bases, with 7 bases between them. Germline CDR1 and CDR2: MDHEN and SYDVKM. The CDR3 runs 11 residues. The CDR3 loop is CASSSPSGYTF. CDR3 sequence (DNA): TGTGCCAGCAGTTCCCCCTCTGGCTACACCTTC.

This clone showed up just once. The chain couples TRBV28 to TRBJ2-2; no firm D call. Trimming pared 6 bases from V and 5 bases from J, leaving 10 bases between. The germline V gene has CDR1 MDHEN and CDR2 SYDVKM. This CDR3 spans 13 amino acids. CDR3 in DNA: TGTGCCAGCAGCGTGATGGGAACCGGGGAGCTGTTTTTT. Its translation: CASSVMGTGELFF.

The chain carries TRBV19 and TRBJ1-2; D not certain. Trimming removed 7 bases at V and 4 bases at J, with 28 bases between. CDR3 length: 18 amino acids. Germline CDR1 LNHDA, CDR2 SQIVND (reference sequence). CDR3 bases: TGTGCCAGTACCAAGCTACCGGGCCAGACAAGCCACCTCTATGGCTACACCTTC. Amino acids: CASTKLPGQTSHLYGYTF.